The 5 T cell receptor beta chains presented below share a single source sample, sequenced in a study of blood T cell repertoires in COVID-19. Profiling relied on immunoSEQ multiplex PCR, and the TCRdb table lists in-frame clones only, not all of them. The top ten clones hold about 18% of a sample with approximately 300,000 clones, roughly 90% of them seen once. The sequenced sample consisted of PBMCs or T cells enriched from blood (not recorded which). These receptors were collected from a woman in her twenties or thirties who had recovered from COVID-19.

The gene calls are TRBV19 and TRBJ2-1; 9 nucleotides match TRBD2. Germline lookup yields CDR1 LNHDA and CDR2 SQIVND (reference sequence). The J segment lost 4 bases and the V segment lost 5 bases, leaving 9 bases of the junction unmatched. The CDR3 has 16 amino acids. The CDR3 DNA sequence: TGTGCCAGTAGTGAAGAACGCGGGAGGGTTTACAATGAGCAGTTCTTC. Amino acid sequence: CASSEERGRVYNEQFF.

The J gene is TRBJ1-2, the V gene TRBV10-3; perhaps TRBD1 as D (5 bases). Germline CDR1 is ENHRY and CDR2 is SYGVKD. CDR3 size: 12 residues. Trimming cost V 3 bases and J 14 bases, with 16 bases left between them. CDR3 sequence reads: CAISDRRGIGTF. For the CDR3, the DNA is TGTGCCATCAGTGATAGGAGGGGCATAGGGACCTTC.

J is TRBJ1-2 and V is TRBV6-5; a possible D gene is TRBD1 (5 bases). CDR3 length: 14 residues. V was clipped by 4 bases and J by 0 bases, with 9 bases between them. The germline gives CDR1 MNHEY, CDR2 SVGAGI. CDR3: CASSLDITNYGYTF. CDR3 in DNA: TGTGCCAGCAGTTTGGACATAACTAACTATGGCTACACCTTC.

The chain employs TRBV9 and TRBJ1-6, with D possibly being TRBD1 (5 bases). Trimming pared 0 bases from V and 7 bases from J, leaving 8 bases between. CDR1 is SGDLS and CDR2 is YYNGEE in the germline V gene. This CDR3 spans 14 amino acids. The CDR3 protein is CASSVGQMNSPLHF. CDR3 DNA: TGTGCCAGCAGCGTAGGACAGATGAATTCACCCCTCCACTTT. The full variable domain, in which reference TRBV9 and TRBJ1-6 provide the parts outside the CDR3, is DSGVTQTPKHLITATGQRVTLRCSPRSGDLSVYWYQQSLDQGLQFLIQYYNGEERAKGNILERFSAQQFPDLHSELNLSSLELGDSALYFCASSVGQMNSPLHFGNGTRLTVT.

The genes are TRBV5-6 and TRBJ1-6; 8 nucleotides align to TRBD1. J was trimmed by 14 bases and V by 4 bases; bases with no gene match: 11. This CDR3 is built from 14 residues. Germline CDR1 SGHDT, CDR2 YYEEEE. CDR3 DNA: TGTGCCAGCAGCGTGGGACAGGCGGCGTGGGCCCTCCACTTT. It is translated as CASSVGQAAWALHF.